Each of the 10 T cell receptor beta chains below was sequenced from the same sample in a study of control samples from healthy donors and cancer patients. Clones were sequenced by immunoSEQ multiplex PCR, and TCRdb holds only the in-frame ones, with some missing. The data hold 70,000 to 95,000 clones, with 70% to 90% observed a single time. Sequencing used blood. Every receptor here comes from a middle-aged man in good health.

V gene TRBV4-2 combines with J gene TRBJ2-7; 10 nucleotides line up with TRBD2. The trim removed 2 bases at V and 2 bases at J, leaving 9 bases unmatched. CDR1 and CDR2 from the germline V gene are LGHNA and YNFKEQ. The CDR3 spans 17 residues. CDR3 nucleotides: TGTGCCAGCAGCCAAATCTCAGGGACTAGCGTACCCTACGAGCAGTACTTC. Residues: CASSQISGTSVPYEQYF.

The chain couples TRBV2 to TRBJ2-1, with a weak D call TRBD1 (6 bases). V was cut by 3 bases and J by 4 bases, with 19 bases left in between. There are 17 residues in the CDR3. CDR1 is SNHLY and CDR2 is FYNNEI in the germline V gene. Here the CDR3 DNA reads TGTGCCAGCAGTGAGGGAGCGGACAGCGGTCCGTACAATGAGCAGTTCTTC. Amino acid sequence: CASSEGADSGPYNEQFF.

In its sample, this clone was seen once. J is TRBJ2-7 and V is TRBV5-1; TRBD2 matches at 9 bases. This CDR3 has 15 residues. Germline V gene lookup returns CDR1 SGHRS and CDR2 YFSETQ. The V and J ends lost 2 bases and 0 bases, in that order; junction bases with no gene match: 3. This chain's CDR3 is CASSLLAGASYEQYF. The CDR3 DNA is TGCGCCAGCAGCTTATTAGCGGGGGCCTCCTACGAGCAGTACTTC.

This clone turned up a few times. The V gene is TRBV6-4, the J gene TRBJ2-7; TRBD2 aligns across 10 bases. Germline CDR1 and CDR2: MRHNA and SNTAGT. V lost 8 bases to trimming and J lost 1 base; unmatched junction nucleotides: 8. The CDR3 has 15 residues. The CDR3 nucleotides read TGTGCCAGCTCAGAGGTAGCGGGAGGTTCCTACGAGCAGTACTTC. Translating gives CASSEVAGGSYEQYF.

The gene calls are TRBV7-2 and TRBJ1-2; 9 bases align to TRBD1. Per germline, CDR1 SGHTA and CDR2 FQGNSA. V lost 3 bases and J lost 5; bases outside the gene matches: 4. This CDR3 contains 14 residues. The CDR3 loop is CASSLDRGLYGYTF. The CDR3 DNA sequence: TGTGCCAGCAGCTTGGACAGGGGACTTTATGGCTACACCTTC.

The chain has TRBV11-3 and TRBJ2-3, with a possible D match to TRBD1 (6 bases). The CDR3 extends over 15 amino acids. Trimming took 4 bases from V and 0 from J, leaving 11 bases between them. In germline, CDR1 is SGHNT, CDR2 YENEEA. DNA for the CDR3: TGTGCCAGCAGCTCTACCGGGACAAGCACAGATACGCAGTATTTT. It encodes CASSSTGTSTDTQYF.

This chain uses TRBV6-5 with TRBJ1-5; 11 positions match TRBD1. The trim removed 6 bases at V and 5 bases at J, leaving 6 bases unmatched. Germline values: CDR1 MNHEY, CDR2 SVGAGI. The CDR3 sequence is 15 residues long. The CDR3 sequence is CASRRDRGVDQPQHF. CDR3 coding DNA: TGTGCCAGCAGGCGGGACAGGGGGGTGGATCAGCCCCAGCATTTT.

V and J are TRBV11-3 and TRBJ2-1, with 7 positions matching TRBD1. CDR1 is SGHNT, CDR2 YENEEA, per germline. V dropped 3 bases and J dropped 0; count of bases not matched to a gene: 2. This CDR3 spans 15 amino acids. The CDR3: CASSFDRDSYNEQFF. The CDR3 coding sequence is TGTGCCAGCAGCTTCGACAGGGACTCCTACAATGAGCAGTTCTTC.

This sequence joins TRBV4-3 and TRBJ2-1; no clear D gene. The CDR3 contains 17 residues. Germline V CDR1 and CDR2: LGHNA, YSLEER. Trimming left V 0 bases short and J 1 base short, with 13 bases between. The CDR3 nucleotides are TGCGCCAGCAGCCAAGATTGGCACCCCCCTTCCTACAATGAGCAGTTCTTC. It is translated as CASSQDWHPPSYNEQFF.

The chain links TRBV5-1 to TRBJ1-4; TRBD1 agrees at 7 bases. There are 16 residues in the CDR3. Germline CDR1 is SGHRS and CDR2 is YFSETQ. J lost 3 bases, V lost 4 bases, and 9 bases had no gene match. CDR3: CASSADRLSANEKLFF. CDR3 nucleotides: TGCGCCAGCAGCGCGGACAGGTTGTCAGCTAATGAAAAACTGTTTTTT.